The present entry profiles one TCR beta chain with its context. This clonotype was detected once. There is no known antigen for this receptor. Per-nucleotide qualities are absent, and no much larger clonotype sits a single base away. One read provides weak support. Peripheral blood CD8+ and CD4+ T cells from healthy donors, Susac syndrome patients and multiple sclerosis patients were profiled using high-throughput TCR beta sequencing. Healthy donors were age- and sex-matched controls. Bulk CD8+ and CD4+ T cells were purified magnetically by negative isolation, whereas CD8+ TEMRA cells were enriched by FACS. Blood was drawn into EDTA tubes, processed within 24 hours, and PBMCs were isolated by density gradient centrifugation. PBMCs intended for TCR sequencing were frozen in liquid nitrogen and were later thawed in a 37 degrees C water bath. Purity of sorted or isolated CD4+, CD8+ and CD8+ TEMRA cells was at least 90%.

CDR3 length: 14 amino acids, cysteine to phenylalanine. Only the CDR3 part of the read is kept: 42 bases, read in frame from the first base. From the germline V gene (reference sequence), CDR1 is LGHDT and CDR2 is YNNKEL. The junction carries 8 bases between V and J, which are trimmed by 6 bases and 0 bases respectively. This entry is derived from a study of CD8 T cells in Susac syndrome (dated by TCRdb to between 2019 and 2020). A note on the overall study: Whether CD8+ T cell activation and differentiation in Susac syndrome was antigen driven was tested using repertoire sequencing.

RNA was extracted using the RNeasy kit, and about 0.45 to 1 microgram was reverse transcribed with random hexamers. The immunoSEQ multiplex PCR assay, which covers 54 Vbeta and 13 Jbeta segments, was used to amplify TCR beta CDR3 regions. To correct PCR amplification bias, a synthetic template baseline was used for both primer optimization and computational correction. Regarding the original processing steps: Reads were assigned to V, D and J genes according to IMGT and analyzed in immunoSEQ Analyzer, with only productive sequences retained. Clonality was computed as one minus Shannon entropy normalized by log2 of the number of productive unique sequences. For each patient and control, public and private clones were evaluated within the 100 most prevalent clones. Clones were defined as Susac-specific if absent from the healthy and MS cohorts, from some 1,000 published viral clones and from other ImmuneACCESS disease sequences. TCRdb reprocessed the public reads (quality trimming at Q25 with fastp, clone calling with MiXCR) and kept in-frame beta chains. Identical CDR3 proteins give one entry, which carries the most common genes and DNA. TCRdb, not the authors, supplied the V and J calls. Here the sample has about 120,000 distinct CDR3 sequences; 85% to 95% occur a single time. The ten most abundant clones make up 0.11% to 0.15% of the sample.

The paper's findings and limits, for the study overall: The TCR sequencing and HLA analysis was acknowledged to have included a relatively small number of individuals.

The chain is made from TRBV3-1 and TRBJ2-2, with no confidently assigned D gene. The sequenced sample consisted of CD4+ T cells from PBMCs. The clonotype was recovered from a human donor in good health. Here the CDR3 is given as CASRSDSNTGELFF. The DNA sequence is as follows: TGTGCCAGCAGGTCCGACTCGAACACCGGGGAGCTGTTTTTT.